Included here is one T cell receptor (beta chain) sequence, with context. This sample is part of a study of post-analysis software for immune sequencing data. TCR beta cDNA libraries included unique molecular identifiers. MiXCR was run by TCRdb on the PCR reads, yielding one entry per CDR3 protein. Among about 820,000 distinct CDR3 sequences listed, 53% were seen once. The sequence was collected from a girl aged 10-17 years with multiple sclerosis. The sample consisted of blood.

Here the CDR3 reads CASSIQGFGGYTF. CDR3 nucleotide sequence: TGTGCCAGCAGCATCCAGGGATTTGGCGGCTACACCTTC. The chain couples TRBV21-1 to TRBJ1-2; the table calls TRBD1, which could not be checked here. TRBV21-1 is termed a pseudogene. CDR3 length: 13 amino acids.